This T cell receptor (beta chain) was recorded in a study of blood T cell repertoires in COVID-19. Study in general: Sites across the United States, Italy and Spain contributed samples from acute and convalescent COVID-19. Nucleic acid was either cDNA or gDNA, and it came from T cells, B-cell-depleted T cells, or PBMCs.

Per the authors' pipeline: From reference gene primer amplification, estimates of nucleated cell counts were derived. Repertoires were generated with immunoSEQ multiplex PCR, while TCRdb's copy carries only in-frame clones and drops some. V and J calls plus clone size are reproduced from that table; the DNA served to infer D and trimming. The sample shows about 220,000 clones, approximately 77% of them seen only once. Germline-derived CDR1 and CDR2 are SGHTA and FQGNSA. CDR3 size: 16 residues. Trimming shortened V by 5 bases and J by 5 bases, and 21 bases separated the two germline ends. The chain recombines TRBV7-2 with TRBJ1-1, with a possible D match to TRBD1 (5 bases). Material for sequencing was peripheral blood. The clonotype originates from a woman older than 75 with acute or convalescent COVID-19. CDR3 nucleotides: TGTGCCAGCAGCCCTCCCGGCCAGGGTAGGTGGACTGAAGCTTTCTTT. It yields the protein CASSPPGQGRWTEAFF. The complete variable domain, with remaining parts taken from reference TRBV7-2 and TRBJ1-1, reads GAGVSQSPSNKVTEKGKDVELRCDPISGHTALYWYRQSLGQGLEFLIYFQGNSAPDKSGLPSDRFSAERTGGSVSTLTIQRTQQEDSAVYLCASSPPGQGRWTEAFFGQGTRLTVV.